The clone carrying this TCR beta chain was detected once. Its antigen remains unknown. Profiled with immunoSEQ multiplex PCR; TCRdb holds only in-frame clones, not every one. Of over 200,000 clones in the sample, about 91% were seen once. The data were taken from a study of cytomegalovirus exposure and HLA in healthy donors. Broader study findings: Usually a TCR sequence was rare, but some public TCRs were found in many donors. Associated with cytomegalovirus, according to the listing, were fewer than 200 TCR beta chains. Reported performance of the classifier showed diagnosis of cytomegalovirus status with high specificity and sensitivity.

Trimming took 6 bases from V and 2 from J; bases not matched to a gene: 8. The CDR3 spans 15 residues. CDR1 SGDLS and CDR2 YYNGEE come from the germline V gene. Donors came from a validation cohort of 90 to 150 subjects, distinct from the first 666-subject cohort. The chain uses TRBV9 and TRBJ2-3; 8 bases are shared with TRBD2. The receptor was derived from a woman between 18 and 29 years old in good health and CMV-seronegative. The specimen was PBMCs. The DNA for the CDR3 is TGTGCCAGCACCCCCTTAGCGGGGACCACAGATACGCAGTATTTT. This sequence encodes CASTPLAGTTDTQYF.